Each of the 4 T cell receptor beta chains below was sequenced from the same sample in a study of T cell changes during pregnancy in multiple sclerosis (dated by TCRdb to the late 2010s). Libraries were built with the immunoSEQ multiplex PCR assay. TCRdb limited this immuneACCESS table to in-frame rearrangements with V and J called. A share of clones is missing; checked studies link under half to unresolved V genes, and the rest is unexplained. This sample is represented by approximately 96,000 clones; about 92% of them were singletons. Clones ranked in the top ten supply about 2% of the sample. The source was peripheral blood, collected after pregnancy. All receptors derive from a female donor in good health, enrolled as a control in a pregnancy study.

The rearrangement joins TRBV27 to TRBJ2-3, with 7 bases fitting TRBD1. The CDR3 has 13 amino acids. Germline V gene data show CDR1 as MNHEY and CDR2 as SMNVEV (reference sequence). Trimming took 5 bases from V and 3 from J; bases not matched to a gene: 2. The CDR3 DNA is TGTGCCAGCAGTGACAGGGTTACAGATACGCAGTATTTT. Amino acids: CASSDRVTDTQYF.

The J gene is TRBJ2-3, the V gene TRBV28, with 7 bases fitting TRBD2. The V segment lost 6 bases and the J segment 10 bases; nucleotides outside the gene matches: 7. The CDR3 spans 12 residues. The germline V gene has CDR1 MDHEN and CDR2 SYDVKM. The CDR3 reads CASSLGGSPQYF. CDR3 DNA sequence: TGTGCCAGCAGCCTAGGCGGGAGCCCGCAGTATTTT.

The V gene is TRBV28, the J gene TRBJ2-5; D is ambiguous. The V gene lost 3 bases and the J gene lost 1 base, with 9 bases spanning the gap. The CDR3 consists of 14 residues. Germline assignment: CDR1 MDHEN and CDR2 SYDVKM. The CDR3 DNA follows: TGTGCCAGCAGTTTCAGTGGCAGCCAAGAGACCCAGTACTTC. Its translation: CASSFSGSQETQYF.

The CDR3 protein is CASRTGTSGIGIQYF. CDR3 DNA: TGTGCCAGCAGGACCGGGACTAGCGGGATCGGCATTCAGTACTTC. This chain connects TRBV7-2 to TRBJ2-4, with 13 bases matching TRBD2. The V gene's germline CDR1 is SGHTA and CDR2 FQGNSA. V gave up 6 bases and J gave up 9 bases; unmatched junction bases: 8. The CDR3 is 15 residues long.